A single sample is the source of the 18 T cell receptor beta chains below, sequenced in a study of spatial heterogeneity in lung cancer. TCRdb re-derived calls from the 5' RACE reads in MiXCR, one entry per CDR3 protein. Among more than 20,000 distinct CDR3 sequences listed, about 13% were seen once. The sample's time point: sample taken at primary tumor resection. Sequencing covered unsorted whole RNA taken from tumor, nontumor lung or frozen PBMC. The material was PBMCs, obtained at surgery. The receptors shown here come from a female donor with early-stage non-small cell lung cancer.

This clonotype was recorded many times. The V gene is TRBV7-9, the J gene TRBJ2-7; D tentatively reads TRBD1 or TRBD2 (5 bases each). The CDR3 length is 12 residues. The V end was cut by 5 bases, the J end by 4 bases, with 9 bases between. Germline loops: CDR1 SEHNR, CDR2 FQNEAQ (reference sequence). In nucleotides, the CDR3 is TGTGCCAGCAGCCCAGGGAGTTACGAGCAGTACGTC. Protein: CASSPGSYEQYV.

The table lists this clonotype with many counts. The V gene is TRBV21-1, the J gene TRBJ2-2; the tabulated D call, TRBD1, remains unverified against the DNA. TRBV21-1 is a pseudogene segment. The CDR3 length is 15 residues. CDR3 sequence (DNA): TGTGCCAGCAACTACAGGGGGCGGAACACCGGGGAGCTGTTTTTT. Its translation: CASNYRGRNTGELFF.

The table lists this clonotype with a count of one. The gene calls are TRBV7-9 and TRBJ1-1; D unresolved. CDR1 and CDR2 from the germline V gene are SEHNR and FQNEAQ (reference sequence). Trimming removed 8 bases at V and 8 bases at J, with 12 bases between. The CDR3 spans 11 residues. CDR3 sequence (DNA): TGTGCCAGCCATGCCCTGGGGGAAGCTTTCTTT. This translates into CASHALGEAFF.

This clonotype was picked up many times. V gene TRBV7-2 combines with J gene TRBJ2-1; possibly TRBD2 for D (6 bases). CDR3 length: 16 residues. Between the trimmed V and J ends, which lost 5 bases and 7 bases, there was a span of 21 bases. Germline assignment: CDR1 SGHTA and CDR2 FQGNSA. The CDR3 DNA reads TGTGCCAGCAGCCGTCGGGGGAGTCCGGTAGCTAATGAGCAGTTCTTC. Translated, it gives CASSRRGSPVANEQFF.

This clonotype was recorded at least ten times. The rearrangement uses TRBV29-1 and TRBJ2-3, with a tentative D call TRBD1 (5 bases). Germline loops: CDR1 SQVTM, CDR2 ANQGSEA. The CDR3 is made up of 14 amino acids. V was shortened by 5 bases and J by 2 bases, with 14 bases between the two germline ends. CDR3 DNA: TGCAGCGTTCTACAGGCCCCAACCACAGATACGCAGTATTTT. Translation gives CSVLQAPTTDTQYF.

This clonotype was counted ten times or more. The chain joins TRBV20-1 to TRBJ2-7; possible D gene TRBD2, 6 bases. With 1 base removed from V and 3 bases from J, the gap between germline ends came to 16 bases. Germline values: CDR1 DFQATT, CDR2 SNEGSKA (reference sequence). The CDR3 totals 15 residues. CDR3 in DNA: TGCAGTGCTAGAGCGGTGGGAGGCCAAATCTACGAGCAGTACTTC. It is translated as CSARAVGGQIYEQYF.

The CDR3 loop is CASFKRVWNTEAFF. In nucleotides, the CDR3 is TGTGCCAGCTTTAAGCGGGTGTGGAACACTGAAGCTTTCTTT. J is TRBJ1-1 and V is TRBV21-1. TRBV21-1 is annotated as a pseudogene. This CDR3 has 14 amino acids.

This clonotype was observed many times. This rearrangement joins TRBV12-3 or TRBV12-4 to TRBJ2-7, with TRBD1 identical over 11 bases. This CDR3 is built from 14 residues. V lost 7 bases to trimming and J lost 2 bases; unmatched junction nucleotides: 4. CDR3 amino acids: CASIRTGGTYEQYF. The CDR3 DNA sequence: TGTGCCAGCATTCGGACAGGGGGCACCTACGAGCAGTACTTC.

This clonotype was picked up a small number of times. This chain connects TRBV27 to TRBJ2-7; no clear D gene. With 8 bases removed from V and 4 bases from J, the gap between germline ends came to 12 bases. Germline CDR1 MNHEY, CDR2 SMNVEV (reference sequence). This CDR3 has 12 residues. This CDR3 reads CASSSHGYEQYF. CDR3 coding DNA: TGTGCCAGCTCGTCCCACGGGTACGAGCAGTACTTC.

About this clonotype: This clone may be a read error of a much larger clone one base away. Without the conserved terminal phenylalanine or tryptophan, this CDR3 likely stems from a read error. The chain carries TRBV7-2 and TRBJ1-4; the D gene is possibly TRBD1 (5 bases). The CDR3 consists of 18 residues. Trimming took 1 base from V and 4 from J, leaving 19 bases between them. Germline loops: CDR1 SGHTA, CDR2 FQGNSA. CDR3 bases: TGTGCCAGCAGCTTAGTGGGCGGACGACAGAAGCATAATGAAAAACTGTTTTCT. Protein: CASSLVGGRQKHNEKLFS.

This clonotype occurred many times. The V gene is TRBV10-3, the J gene TRBJ2-3; D perhaps matches TRBD2 (6 bases). The germline gives CDR1 ENHRY, CDR2 SYGVKD. Deletions cut 9 bases from V and 0 bases from J, with 16 bases between. The CDR3 spans 15 residues. CDR3 loop: CAIGGIGPSTDTQYF. The CDR3 DNA is TGTGCCATTGGAGGGATAGGGCCAAGCACAGATACGCAGTATTTT.

The table lists this clonotype with many counts. The chain recombines TRBV7-9 with TRBJ2-7; perhaps TRBD1 as D (6 bases). Trimming left V 6 bases short and J 2 bases short, with 11 bases between. Germline CDR1 SEHNR, CDR2 FQNEAQ (reference sequence). The CDR3 spans 13 residues. Here the CDR3 DNA reads TGTGCCAGCAGACGGGACAAGACCTACGAGCAGTACTTC. Translated, it gives CASRRDKTYEQYF.

This clonotype appeared a few times. The chain combines TRBV25-1 with TRBJ2-7; D perhaps matches TRBD1 (5 bases). Germline CDR1 is MGHDK and CDR2 is SYGVNS. Trimming took off 5 bases at V and 4 bases at J, with 21 bases between the two ends. CDR3 size: 16 residues. DNA of the CDR3: TGTGCCAGCAGTCCATTACCCCTGACAGAAGCTTACGAGCAGTACGTC. Its protein is CASSPLPLTEAYEQYV.

This clonotype was picked up many times. The V and J genes are TRBV18 and TRBJ2-3, with D possibly TRBD2 on 5 matching bases. CDR3 length: 14 amino acids. The V and J ends lost 3 bases and 5 bases respectively, with 12 bases between them. In germline, CDR1 is KGHSH, CDR2 LQKENI. The CDR3 coding sequence is TGTGCCAGCTCACCCACTACGGGAAGAGATACGCAGTATTTT. It codes for CASSPTTGRDTQYF.

Ten or more counts support this clonotype. This chain uses TRBV12-3 or TRBV12-4 with TRBJ1-1, with D possibly being TRBD1 (5 bases). V was trimmed by 5 bases and J by 4 bases, leaving 17 bases between them. This CDR3 is built from 15 residues. The chain's CDR3 is CASSTYGGDGTEAFF. CDR3 nucleotide sequence: TGTGCCAGCAGTACCTACGGAGGGGACGGCACTGAAGCTTTCTTT.

This clonotype was seen at least ten times. The chain is built from TRBV29-1 and TRBJ2-4, with 7 bases identical to TRBD2. With 7 bases clipped from V and 5 bases from J, the junction kept 8 bases outside the gene matches. The germline V gene encodes CDR1 SQVTM and CDR2 ANQGSEA. The CDR3 covers 13 residues. The CDR3 sequence is CSAPWGGENIQYF. The CDR3 DNA reads as TGCAGCGCCCCTTGGGGGGGAGAAAACATTCAGTACTTC. The whole variable domain, filled in from reference TRBV29-1 and TRBJ2-4, reads SAVISQKPSRDICQRGTSLTIQCQVDSQVTMMFWYRQQPGQSLTLIATANQGSEATYESGFVIDKFPISRPNLTFSTLTVSNMSPEDSSIYLCSAPWGGENIQYFGAGTRLSVL.

This clonotype was counted ten times or more. The chain couples TRBV5-5 to TRBJ2-3; 11 bases map to TRBD2. J was trimmed by 5 bases and V by 0 bases; bases with no gene match: 11. This CDR3 has 18 amino acids. The germline V gene encodes CDR1 SGHKS and CDR2 YYEKEE (reference sequence). The CDR3 reads CASSLGASGGPTGDTQYF. CDR3 DNA sequence: TGTGCCAGCAGCTTGGGAGCTAGCGGGGGGCCAACAGGAGATACGCAGTATTTT.

This clonotype came up once. Just one base apart from a much larger clone, this may be a read error. The chain joins TRBV10-3 to TRBJ2-3, with a possible D match to TRBD1 (6 bases). The CDR3 is made up of 14 amino acids. Germline assignment: CDR1 ENHRY and CDR2 SYGVKD. The CDR3 nucleotides are TGTGTCATCAGAAGGGACACCGGCACAGATACGCAGTATTTT. Encoded protein: CVIRRDTGTDTQYF.